This TCR beta chain was sequenced during a study of spatial heterogeneity in lung cancer (dated by TCRdb to between 2018 and 2020). A note on the overall study: The donors were 65 to 90 patients from the lung TRACERx cohort who had early-stage, untreated non-small cell lung cancer. Follow-up PBMC samples were sequenced whenever available, with a median time to follow-up of 2 to 3 years after resection. Beta-chain transcripts were consistently detected in greater numbers than alpha-chain transcripts, which likely reflects a higher abundance of beta-chain transcripts. In the raw uncorrected reads, each unique combination of TCR and UMI appeared more than ten times on average. In non-small cell lung cancer, the study made a quantitative comparison of TCR alpha and beta repertoires among multiple tumor regions, matched nontumor lung and blood. Nonsynonymous mutation counts, determined by whole-exome sequencing of tumor tissue, were related to TCR repertoire features. Both alpha and beta chains were TCR-sequenced in samples taken at surgery, namely 220 tumor regions, fewer than 85 matched nontumor lung samples and approximately 58 PBMC samples.

Of note for this clonotype: The antigen it recognizes is unknown. No much larger clone exists at a distance of one base, and base qualities are not known.

Paper-wide results and their limitations: Additional single-cell paired TCR alpha and beta sequencing was considered necessary to confirm, at a functional level, the hypothesis that regional TCRs recognize regional mutations. Ubiquitous expanded tumor TCRs showed up in blood more often at tumor resection than at routine follow-up. Only 11 to 15 patients were included in the comparisons of baseline and follow-up blood repertoires.

The time point label, read with the paper, signifies: blood at routine non-recurrence follow-up after resection. Without any cell sorting, TCR sequencing was performed on whole RNA extracted either from tumor and nontumor lung tissue or from cryopreserved PBMC samples. Only patients with enough RNA available from two or more tumor regions were chosen for TCR sequencing. Libraries were prepared through 5' RACE. The instrument given in TCRdb is NextSeq 500. In the TCR library protocol, a unique molecular identifier was attached to each TCR cDNA molecule so that PCR and sequencing errors could be corrected. Per the source publication's procedure: TCR identification, UMI-based error correction and CDR3 extraction were performed with Decombinator tools. Expanded TCRs were defined as those above a frequency of 2 per 1,000, corresponding to the top 1% of the tumor frequency distribution. Renyi diversity was computed with the R vegan package after each repertoire had been subsampled 100 times to 5,000 TCRs. To build CDR3 similarity networks, amino acid triplet string-kernel similarity was used, and CDR3s were connected when their pairwise similarity was above 0.82. The public reads were reprocessed in TCRdb via fastp at Q25 and MiXCR, keeping in-frame beta chains. Entries are consolidated by CDR3 protein sequence, retaining the most common genes and DNA. What appears here as the V and J calls and clone size reflects TCRdb's work, not the paper's. The sample records about 43,000 distinct CDR3 sequences, about 23% of which are singletons. The top ten clones comprise 7% to 7.5% of the sample.

The CDR3, cysteine through phenylalanine, is 14 amino acids long. The DNA shown is the 42-base CDR3, in frame from base 1. V is shortened by 4 bases, J by 2 bases, and the region joining them spans 10 bases. The germline V gene (reference sequence) supplies CDR1 SGHAT and CDR2 FQDESV. The receptor's source is a female donor with early-stage non-small cell lung cancer. The V gene is TRBV11-1 and the J gene is TRBJ2-3, with a tentative D call of TRBD1 or TRBD2, each matching 5 bases. Sequencing used PBMCs, obtained at follow-up. Here the CDR3 is given as CASSWGPITDTQYF. The nucleotide sequence reads TGTGCCAGCAGCTGGGGACCTATCACAGATACGCAGTATTTT.